This T cell receptor (beta chain) was sequenced for a study of blood T cell repertoires in COVID-19. The protocol was immunoSEQ multiplex PCR, while the TCRdb copy is restricted to in-frame clones and leaves out a portion. This sample yields a few hundred thousand clones, of which 65% to 85% are seen a single time; around a sixth belongs to the top ten. Germline loops: CDR1 SNHLY, CDR2 FYNNEI. The V end lost 3 bases, the J end lost 8 bases, and 10 bases lay between the germline ends. The CDR3 is made up of 12 amino acids. There are a few counts of this clone. The V gene is TRBV2, the J gene TRBJ1-2; D is unclear. This receptor was identified in a person in their 70s with COVID-19, enrolled during active disease. Material: peripheral blood. CDR3 protein: CASSDSGYGYTF. The DNA of the CDR3 is TGTGCCAGCAGTGATAGCGGATACGGCTACACCTTC.